The clone carrying this TCR beta chain was seen just once. Its cognate antigen is unknown. V was clipped by 5 bases and J by 6 bases; unmatched bases: 10. The germline CDR1 and CDR2 sequences are LNHDA and SQIVND (reference sequence). This CDR3 is 15 amino acids long. Amplification used 60 Vbeta primers and 13 Jbeta primers. Sequencing was performed with immunoSEQ multiplex PCR; in TCRdb, only in-frame clones are kept and a portion is missing. The sample shows about 200,000 clones, around 79% of them seen only once. This entry is derived from a study of cytomegalovirus exposure and HLA in healthy donors. Study outcomes and limitations: Follow-up analysis found HLA locus-dependent TCR association rates, highest for DRB1 and lowest for HLA-C. There were about 160 TCR beta chains listed as cytomegalovirus-associated. V- and J-gene trimming of TCR beta was linked (in a later analysis) to a missense DCLRE1C variant.

The rearrangement links TRBV19 to TRBJ2-7, with 10 bases lining up with TRBD1. The clonotype originates from a girl aged 2-15 years in good health and CMV-seronegative. The sample consisted of PBMCs. This CDR3 is CASSANPGTGAEQYF. In nucleotides, the CDR3 is TGTGCCAGTAGTGCAAATCCCGGGACAGGGGCCGAGCAGTACTTC.